The clone carrying this T cell receptor beta chain was seen at least ten times. The CDR3 is made up of 13 amino acids. CDR1 is SGHVS and CDR2 is FNYEAQ in the germline V gene. V dropped 3 bases and J dropped 8 bases, with 11 bases sitting between them. These data are taken from a study of early T cells in non-severe SARS-CoV-2 infection. Unique molecular identifiers were attached to individual cDNA molecules. TCRdb ran MiXCR on the 5' RACE reads and lists one entry per CDR3 protein. The table lists about 59,000 distinct CDR3 sequences, around 13% of them singletons. The sequenced material came from whole blood. The gene calls are TRBV7-6 and TRBJ2-1, with D perhaps TRBD1 or TRBD2 (5 bases each). The origin of this receptor is an adult who was a healthcare worker with PCR-confirmed SARS-CoV-2 infection or an uninfected control (not recorded which). The CDR3 loop reads CASSLSGSHEQFF. The CDR3 DNA sequence: TGTGCCAGCAGCTTGTCAGGGAGCCATGAGCAGTTCTTC.